The 9 T cell receptor beta chains listed next were all sequenced from one sample in a study of T cells in Graves' hyperthyroidism and ophthalmopathy. It was RNA transcripts that yielded the amplified TCR beta CDR3 regions. First-round RT-PCR with HTBI primers amplified the TCR CDR3 region. TCRdb passed the multiplex PCR reads through MiXCR, listing each CDR3 protein once. Among about 250,000 distinct CDR3 sequences, 22% were seen once, and the ten largest hold 50% to 75%. The source material was blood. The receptors here all came from a man younger than 45 with Graves' ophthalmopathy.

This chain uses TRBV28 with TRBJ2-7; 8 positions match TRBD2. V was clipped by 6 bases and J by 6 bases; unmatched bases: 13. CDR1 and CDR2 (germline): MDHEN, SYDVKM. CDR3 length equals 15 residues. This chain's CDR3 is CASSSSGIPHSEQYF. The CDR3 coding sequence is TGTGCCAGCAGCAGTAGCGGGATCCCTCACTCCGAGCAGTACTTC.

With respect to this clonotype: Just one base apart from a much larger clone, this may be a read error. No conserved phenylalanine or tryptophan ends this CDR3, so it is likely a read error. This chain's CDR3 is CASSAWEHYNEQFL. In nucleotides, the CDR3 is TGTGCCAGCAGTGCGTGGGAGCATTACAATGAGCAGTTCCTC. This chain joins TRBV2 and TRBJ2-1, with D maybe TRBD2 (5 bases). The germline CDR1 and CDR2 sequences are SNHLY and FYNNEI. This CDR3 is built from 14 residues. With 4 bases removed from V and 4 bases from J, the gap between germline ends came to 11 bases.

Comment on this clonotype: A much larger clonotype is one base distant, so this may be a read error. This rearrangement joins TRBV28 to TRBJ2-1; perhaps TRBD1 as D (5 bases). Germline V CDR1 and CDR2: MDHEN, SYDVKM. Trimming left V 7 bases short and J 0 bases short, with 10 bases between. The CDR3 is 14 residues long. DNA of the CDR3: TGTGCCAGCAACCAGGACAACTCCTACAATGAGCAGTTCTTC. Translated: CASNQDNSYNEQFF.

This clonotype showed up just once. The rearrangement links TRBV28 to TRBJ2-3; TRBD1 is a possible D gene (6 bases). The CDR3 sequence is 14 residues long. Germline CDR1 and CDR2: MDHEN and SYDVKM. Trimming stripped 4 bases from V and 6 bases from J, with 14 bases between. CDR3 sequence reads: CASSSLQGSDTQYF. The CDR3 DNA is TGTGCCAGCAGTTCGTTACAGGGTTCCGATACGCAGTATTTT.

This clonotype was picked up a small number of times. The chain recombines TRBV6-1 with TRBJ2-5; 8 nucleotides line up with TRBD2. The germline V gene encodes CDR1 MNHNS and CDR2 SASEGT. Trimming cost V 5 bases and J 5 bases; bases outside gene matches: 16. The CDR3 extends over 17 amino acids. CDR3 region: CASSWGLGAGVGETQYF. CDR3 nucleotide sequence: TGTGCCAGCAGTTGGGGGTTAGGAGCGGGAGTGGGCGAGACCCAGTACTTC.

The chain is built from TRBV29-1 and TRBJ2-5; D ambiguous. In germline, CDR1 is SQVTM, CDR2 ANQGSEA. The CDR3 totals 12 residues. Between the trimmed V and J ends, which lost 7 bases and 1 base, there was a span of 10 bases. In DNA form, the CDR3 reads TGCAGCGGGCTGGTGGGCCAAGAGACCCAGTACTTC. Encoded protein: CSGLVGQETQYF.

The sample holds many counts of this clonotype. V usage is TRBV20-1 and J usage is TRBJ2-1; no clear D. The CDR3 totals 11 residues. Trimming stripped 5 bases from V and 7 bases from J, with 9 bases between. Germline CDR1 reads DFQATT; CDR2 reads SNEGSKA (reference sequence). The CDR3 is CSARPQNEQFF. CDR3 nucleotide sequence: TGCAGTGCTCGCCCCCAGAATGAGCAGTTCTTC.

This clonotype was counted only a few times. This chain joins TRBV19 and TRBJ2-3; D is undetermined. The CDR3 length is 17 residues. Between the trimmed V and J ends, which lost 5 bases and 0 bases, there was a span of 18 bases. Germline V CDR1 and CDR2: LNHDA, SQIVND (reference sequence). The CDR3 DNA reads as TGTGCCAGTAGTTCCTACCTCAGGTTATCTAGCACAGATACGCAGTATTTT. Translation gives CASSSYLRLSSTDTQYF.

This clonotype was seen only a few times. The chain carries TRBV19 and TRBJ1-1; 7 positions match TRBD1. V lost 5 bases, J lost 4 bases, and 10 bases stayed unmatched. CDR1 and CDR2 (germline): LNHDA, SQIVND (reference sequence). The CDR3 has 15 residues. The DNA of the CDR3 is TGTGCCAGTAGTCCCAACGGCAGGGACAGCACTGAAGCTTTCTTT. Amino acid sequence: CASSPNGRDSTEAFF.